The next 17 T cell receptor beta chains were all read from a single sample in a study of T-cell reconstitution after alpha-beta-depleted transplantation in children. It was with unique molecular identifiers that the TCRbeta library was prepared. Each CDR3 protein gets one entry after TCRdb re-called the PCR reads with MiXCR. The sample gives about 480,000 distinct CDR3 sequences, under 15% of which show up once; 5% to 6% is in the top ten. The source was PBMCs from the stem cell graft donor, collected from the stem cell graft. These receptors were collected from a human donor who donated a stem cell graft to a child with combined immunodeficiency.

In its sample, this clonotype was seen a few times. The V gene is TRBV5-1, the J gene TRBJ2-1; 9 positions agree with TRBD1. CDR1 and CDR2 from the germline V gene are SGHRS and YFSETQ. The length of the CDR3 is 16 residues. The junction had 8 bases not matched to a gene; V was cut back by 1 base and J by 6 bases. CDR3 coding DNA: TGCGCCAGCAGCTTGCCCCGGGACAGGGCCACCAATGAGCAGTTCTTC. It yields the protein CASSLPRDRATNEQFF.

This chain connects TRBV10-3 to TRBJ2-2; 12 bases fit TRBD2. The V segment lost 9 bases and the J segment 1 base; nucleotides outside the gene matches: 6. CDR1 ENHRY and CDR2 SYGVKD come from the germline V gene. This CDR3 region has 16 residues. The CDR3 is CAIRLAGALNTGELFF. The CDR3 DNA reads as TGTGCCATAAGACTAGCGGGGGCCCTGAACACCGGGGAGCTGTTTTTT.

The chain combines TRBV5-6 with TRBJ1-3; no definite D call. The length of the CDR3 is 15 residues. Germline V gene lookup returns CDR1 SGHDT and CDR2 YYEEEE. V dropped 4 bases and J dropped 2 bases, with 13 bases sitting between them. The CDR3 bases are TGTGCCAGCAGCCGGGCTTCCCGGGCTGGAAACACCATATATTTT. Translating it yields CASSRASRAGNTIYF.

The chain recombines TRBV28 with TRBJ2-7; weak D call: TRBD1 (5 bases). The CDR3 loop spans 15 amino acids. Germline CDR1 MDHEN, CDR2 SYDVKM. V was pared by 3 bases and J by 2 bases, with 14 bases between. The CDR3, as DNA: TGTGCCAGCAGTTTTATCGGGTCAGGGACCTACGAGCAGTACTTC. This translates into CASSFIGSGTYEQYF.

This clonotype was seen at least ten times. V gene TRBV24-1 combines with J gene TRBJ2-3, with 8 nucleotides matching TRBD1. The CDR3 loop spans 17 amino acids. Germline CDR1 KGHDR, CDR2 SFDVKD. Unmatched junction bases numbered 13, after V lost 5 bases and J lost 4 bases. CDR3 protein: CATSGPEGQGAPDTQYF. DNA for the CDR3: TGTGCCACCAGTGGTCCTGAAGGACAGGGTGCCCCAGATACGCAGTATTTT.

This chain's CDR3 is CSAPEGSRGNTGELFF. CDR3 nucleotide sequence: TGCAGTGCCCCAGAAGGTAGCCGGGGGAACACCGGGGAGCTGTTTTTT. The genes are TRBV20-1 and TRBJ2-2; the D gene is possibly TRBD2 (5 bases). CDR3 length equals 16 residues. In germline, CDR1 is DFQATT, CDR2 SNEGSKA (reference sequence). V lost 6 bases, J lost 1 base, and 18 bases lay in between.

The CDR3 protein is CASSPGGAGQPQHF. The CDR3 DNA is TGCGCCAGCAGCCCTGGGGGCGCCGGGCAGCCCCAGCATTTT. The chain combines TRBV5-1 with TRBJ1-5; weak D call: TRBD1 (6 bases). The germline V and J ends were trimmed by 4 bases and 7 bases, with 15 bases remaining between them. The CDR3 loop spans 14 amino acids. Germline V gene data show CDR1 as SGHRS and CDR2 as YFSETQ.

This clonotype was found many times. This chain joins TRBV20-1 and TRBJ2-1; D tentatively fits TRBD1 or TRBD2 (5 bases each). Germline values: CDR1 DFQATT, CDR2 SNEGSKA (reference sequence). The V and J ends lost 6 bases and 1 base respectively, with 16 bases between them. The CDR3 contains 15 residues. The CDR3 here is CSAPPGAMSYNEQFF. CDR3 DNA sequence: TGCAGTGCCCCGCCCGGGGCGATGTCCTACAATGAGCAGTTCTTC.

This clonotype came up a few times. The rearrangement links TRBV4-3 to TRBJ2-7; 8 positions agree with TRBD2. V dropped 0 bases and J dropped 3; count of bases not matched to a gene: 7. This CDR3 is built from 16 residues. Germline V gene sequence: CDR1 LGHNA, CDR2 YSLEER. Here the CDR3 DNA reads TGCGCCAGCAGCCAAGATTGGAGCGGGGGAGTCTACGAGCAGTACTTC. Protein sequence: CASSQDWSGGVYEQYF.

This clonotype has at least ten counts. This chain uses TRBV12-3 or TRBV12-4 with TRBJ1-1; D not certain. Trimming shortened V by 6 bases and J by 1 base, and 9 bases separated the two germline ends. The CDR3 has 13 amino acids. DNA of the CDR3: TGTGCCAGCAGCCGAACACGGAACACTGAAGCTTTCTTT. Translation: CASSRTRNTEAFF.

This clonotype was detected only a few times. The rearrangement joins TRBV6-6 to TRBJ1-5; D not certain. This CDR3 region has 13 residues. Trimming took 4 bases from V and 1 from J, leaving 5 bases between them. Germline CDR1 MNHNY, CDR2 SVGAGI (reference sequence). The CDR3 coding sequence is TGTGCCAGCAGTTCAAAAAGCAATCAGCCCCAGCATTTT. This encodes CASSSKSNQPQHF.

This clonotype was observed a handful of times. This chain links TRBV6-6 with TRBJ2-3, with D uncertain. There are 12 residues in the CDR3. Trimming stripped 6 bases from V and 4 bases from J, with 8 bases between. Germline V gives CDR1 MNHNY, CDR2 SVGAGI (reference sequence). CDR3 sequence (DNA): TGTGCCAGCAGAAACGAGGCAGATACGCAGTATTTT. Translating gives CASRNEADTQYF.

This clonotype was recorded a few times. The chain couples TRBV20-1 to TRBJ2-3, with D unresolved. Germline V gives CDR1 DFQATT, CDR2 SNEGSKA (reference sequence). The CDR3 length is 13 residues. Deletions cut 0 bases from V and 11 bases from J, with 15 bases between. CDR3 nucleotide sequence: TGCAGTGCTAGAGATCCCGGGTCTCCTAAGCAGTATTTT. Its translation: CSARDPGSPKQYF.

This clonotype was detected only a few times. The V gene is TRBV20-1, the J gene TRBJ2-1; D might be TRBD1 (5 bases). Trimming removed 0 bases at V and 8 bases at J, with 20 bases between. Germline V gene lookup returns CDR1 DFQATT and CDR2 SNEGSKA (reference sequence). The CDR3 is made up of 16 amino acids. The CDR3 reads CSARDLRGLFRDEQFF. The DNA for the CDR3 is TGCAGTGCTAGAGATCTTAGGGGCCTCTTTAGGGATGAGCAGTTCTTC.

This clonotype was recorded at least ten times. The chain employs TRBV25-1 and TRBJ2-1, with TRBD2 as a possible D gene (7 bases). Germline assignment: CDR1 MGHDK and CDR2 SYGVNS. The CDR3 is made up of 13 amino acids. Trimming pared 8 bases from V and 7 bases from J, leaving 15 bases between. CDR3 loop: CASGRGGYNEQFF. The CDR3 DNA reads as TGTGCCAGCGGAAGGGGGGGTTATAATGAGCAGTTCTTC.

This clonotype was counted only a few times. The rearrangement links TRBV11-1 to TRBJ2-6; TRBD2 matches 11 bases. The CDR3 is made up of 18 amino acids. Trimming cost V 2 bases and J 2 bases; bases outside gene matches: 5. Germline assignment: CDR1 SGHAT and CDR2 FQDESV (reference sequence). CDR3 in amino acids: CASSLLASGRTGANVLTF. The CDR3, as DNA: TGTGCCAGCAGCTTATTGGCTAGCGGGAGGACTGGGGCCAACGTCCTGACTTTC.

About this clonotype itself: This is likely a read error, given that the CDR3 carries no conserved phenylalanine or tryptophan at its end. The rearrangement uses TRBV12-3 or TRBV12-4 and TRBJ2-1; 11 bases line up with TRBD1. V lost 3 bases to trimming and J lost 6 bases; unmatched junction nucleotides: 1. The CDR3 consists of 14 residues. CDR3 nucleotide sequence: TGTGCCAGCAGTTTGGACAGGGGGCCCAATGAGCAGTTCTGC. Translating it yields CASSLDRGPNEQFC.